Listed below are T cell receptor beta chains from one sample, sequenced in a study of T cells after yellow fever vaccination. TCRdb passed the 5' RACE reads through MiXCR, listing each CDR3 protein once. This sample has about 260,000 distinct CDR3 sequences, with 5.2% found just once. Sequencing was performed on CD4+ T cells sorted from PBMCs, taken on the day of the yellow fever booster vaccination. The receptors were sampled from a man younger than 35 who received the YFV17D yellow fever vaccine. CDR3s include the opening cysteine and the closing phenylalanine or tryptophan. A D gene is named only where the DNA matches it firmly. Not all rows give a size; the values are once, few, many and, for expanded clones, a class.

>TRBV19|TRBJ1-5|.|few
TGTGCCAGTAGTCCCTTTGGAATGATGGAGCAGCCCCAGCATTTT
CASSPFGMMEQPQHF
>TRBV4-1|TRBJ2-1|.|many
TGCGCCAGCAGCCAGAGGGGGGCCAGCTCCTACAATGAGCAGTTCTTC
CASSQRGASSYNEQFF
>TRBV4-2|TRBJ1-2|.|.
TGTGCCAGCAGCCAAGAGGAAAGGGTCGGCTATGGCTACACCTTC
CASSQEERVGYGYTF
>TRBV20-1|TRBJ1-1|.|few
TGCAGTGCTAGAGGAGGGGCTTTGACAGCTTTCTTT
CSARGGALTAFF
>TRBV3-1|TRBJ2-5|.|many
TGTGCCAGCAGCCCCACCCTCTTGACAGTCGGGGAGACCCAGTACTTC
CASSPTLLTVGETQYF
>TRBV5-1|TRBJ1-1|.|few
TGCGCCAGCGAGGCGGACTTGAACACTGAAGCTTTCTTT
CASEADLNTEAFF
>TRBV3-1|TRBJ2-2|.|.
TGTGCCAGCAGCCAAGTCTGGAGCGGGGAGCTGTTTTTT
CASSQVWSGELFF
>TRBV3-1|TRBJ2-1|.|many
TGTGCCAGCAGCCGTAGGGGCTCGGATGAGCAGTTCTTC
CASSRRGSDEQFF
>TRBV20-1|TRBJ2-2|TRBD2|many
TGCAGTGCTACGCGGGGGTCGAACACCGGGGAGCTGTTTTTT
CSATRGSNTGELFF
>TRBV4-2|TRBJ2-6|.|.
TGTGCCAGCAGCCATTTAGCGGCAGTAGGCTCTGGGGCCAACGTCCTGACTTTC
CASSHLAAVGSGANVLTF
>TRBV29-1|TRBJ2-1|TRBD1|.
TGCAGCGCCAGAACCCTCACAGGGGGCGCATCGAAGCAGTTCTTC
CSARTLTGGASKQFF
>TRBV5-1|TRBJ1-1|TRBD1|many
TGCGCCAGCAGCTTCGGACAGGGGGGCACTGAAGCTTTCTTT
CASSFGQGGTEAFF
>TRBV7-6|TRBJ1-1|.|many
TGTGCCAGCAGCCCCACGGGGTGGAACACTGAAGCTTTCTTT
CASSPTGWNTEAFF
>TRBV2|TRBJ2-3|TRBD1|few
TGTGCCAGCGCCCGGGACAGGGAAACAGATACGCAGTATTTT
CASARDRETDTQYF
>TRBV7-3|TRBJ1-3|.|.
TGTGCCAGCAGGTTCCCACGACCGACAGTTTGGTCTGGAAACACCATATATTTT
CASRFPRPTVWSGNTIYF
>TRBV20-1|TRBJ2-1|TRBD2|few
TGCAGTGCTAGTCGTGGCGGGGGGGCCTGGCAGTTCTTC
CSASRGGGAWQFF
>TRBV6-5|TRBJ1-1|.|few
TGTGCCAGCAGTTACGGGCGGATGTGGAACACTGAAGCTTTCTTT
CASSYGRMWNTEAFF
>TRBV7-9|TRBJ2-3|TRBD2|many
TGTGCCAGCAGCTTAGCTAGCGGGGGCACAGATACGCAGTATTTT
CASSLASGGTDTQYF
>TRBV5-8|TRBJ2-3|.|few
TGTGCCAGCCAGGACACCAGCACAGATACGCAGTATTTT
CASQDTSTDTQYF
>TRBV5-1|TRBJ1-1|.|many
TGCGCCAGCAGAAGCAGGAGGGACACTGAAGCTTTCTTT
CASRSRRDTEAFF
>TRBV4-2|TRBJ2-2|.|few
TGTGCCAGCAGCCAGGGTAGCATTCCCCTCACCGGGGAGCTGTTTTTT
CASSQGSIPLTGELFF
>TRBV5-6|TRBJ2-4|.|few
TGTGCCAGCAGCTTCGGCAACATTCAGTACTTC
CASSFGNIQYF
>TRBV10-3|TRBJ2-3|.|.
TGTGCCATCAGTGCCGATGGGGGGCGGGGGAGCACAGATACGCAGTATTTT
CAISADGGRGSTDTQYF
>TRBV15|TRBJ2-4|.|many
TGTGCCACCAGCAGGGGAGAGGAGCCCAAAAACATTCAGTACTTC
CATSRGEEPKNIQYF
>TRBV7-6|TRBJ2-5|.|few
TGTGCCAGCAGCCAGGGGTTGGCCCAGTACTTC
CASSQGLAQYF
>TRBV5-4|TRBJ2-2|TRBD2|few
TGTGCCAGCAGCAACTCCGGGACTAGCGGAACGAACACCGGGGAGCTGTTTTTT
CASSNSGTSGTNTGELFF
>TRBV25-1|TRBJ2-2|.|few
TGTGCCAGCAGGGAAATGGGACACGGGGAGCTGTTTTTT
CASREMGHGELFF
>TRBV11-2|TRBJ1-1|.|few
TGTGCCAGCAGCCCTAAGTCGGTTAGGGAGGTCGAATACACTGAAGCTTTCTTT
CASSPKSVREVEYTEAFF
>TRBV20-1|TRBJ1-5|.|.
TGCAGTGCCTCCCCCGCAGGGCGCAATCAGCCCCAGCATTTT
CSASPAGRNQPQHF
>TRBV20-1|TRBJ2-3|.|.
TGCAGTGCTAGAGCTCTTGGACAGGGAGGGCGCACAGATACGCAGTATTTT
CSARALGQGGRTDTQYF
>TRBV7-2|TRBJ2-5|.|many
TGTGCCAGCTCACGGACCTCTCAGACCCAGTACTTC
CASSRTSQTQYF
>TRBV5-1|TRBJ2-5|.|many
TGCGCCAGCAGCTTGGATGGGGCTAGCCAAGAGACCCAGTACTTC
CASSLDGASQETQYF
>TRBV19|TRBJ2-6|.|.
TGTGCCAGTAGCCTGACTCCTCAGGGATCTGGGGCCAACGTCCTGACTTTC
CASSLTPQGSGANVLTF
>TRBV5-4|TRBJ2-6|.|few
TGTGCCAGCAGCCCCCTCCAGTCGGGAGCCAACGTCCTGACTTTC
CASSPLQSGANVLTF
>TRBV23-1|TRBJ2-3|.|few
TGCGCCAGCAGTCAATCGCAAGTGTGTACGCAGTATTTT
CASSQSQVCTQYF
>TRBV7-2|TRBJ2-7|.|.
TGTGCCAGCAGCTCCCAGGCGGCGGGACAGCTCTACGAGCAGTACTTC
CASSSQAAGQLYEQYF
>TRBV6-6|TRBJ1-4|.|many
TGTGCCAGCAGTTACAGAGGGGTCTATGAAAAACTGTTTTTT
CASSYRGVYEKLFF
>TRBV6-5|TRBJ1-4|TRBD1|.
TGTGCCAGCAGTTACTCGGTGACAGGGGTGGGTGAAAAACTGTTTTTT
CASSYSVTGVGEKLFF
>TRBV9|TRBJ2-3|TRBD2|.
TGTGCCAGCAGCGTAGCTTCGATGAGCGGGGGGGCCAGTACAGATACGCAGTATTTT
CASSVASMSGGASTDTQYF
>TRBV12-3/TRBV12-4|TRBJ2-1|TRBD2|.
TGTGCCAGCGCTAGCGGGGGGGCCTCGGGGTCCTACAATGAGCAGTTCTTC
CASASGGASGSYNEQFF
>TRBV10-3|TRBJ2-1|.|.
TGTGCCATCAGCCAAGTCCGGGGAACTTCCTCCAATGAGCAGTTCTTC
CAISQVRGTSSNEQFF
>TRBV14|TRBJ1-1|TRBD1|.
TGTGCCAGCAGTACACAGGGGTACGCTGAAGCTTTCTTT
CASSTQGYAEAFF
>TRBV3-1|TRBJ2-2|.|many
TGTGCCAGCAGCCAAGATCGCCGAAGAGGGTACACCGGGGAGCTGTTTTTT
CASSQDRRRGYTGELFF
>TRBV30|TRBJ1-2|.|few
TGTGCCTGGAGTCGACAGATCTATGGCTACACCTTC
CAWSRQIYGYTF
>TRBV7-3|TRBJ1-1|.|.
TGTGCCAGCAGCTATAGAGCGGATGCTGAAGCTTTCTTT
CASSYRADAEAFF
>TRBV21-1|TRBJ2-3|.|once
TGTGCCAGCAGCATGGGACAGGGTCCTTTTCCAGTTACGCAGTATTTT
CASSMGQGPFPVTQYF
>TRBV6-6|TRBJ2-3|.|few
TGTGCCAGCCGGGCTGAGGGCCCTGCGCAGTATTTT
CASRAEGPAQYF
>TRBV6-1|TRBJ2-5|.|few
TGTGCCAGCCTTAGCCAACTCCAAGAGACCCAGTACTTC
CASLSQLQETQYF
>TRBV3-1|TRBJ1-2|.|.
TGTGCCAGCAGCCAAAGGACACAAAATAACTATGGCTACACCTTC
CASSQRTQNNYGYTF
>TRBV3-1|TRBJ1-1|TRBD1|many
TGTGCCAGCAGCCAAAGAGGGACAGGGGAGGCTTTCTTT
CASSQRGTGEAFF